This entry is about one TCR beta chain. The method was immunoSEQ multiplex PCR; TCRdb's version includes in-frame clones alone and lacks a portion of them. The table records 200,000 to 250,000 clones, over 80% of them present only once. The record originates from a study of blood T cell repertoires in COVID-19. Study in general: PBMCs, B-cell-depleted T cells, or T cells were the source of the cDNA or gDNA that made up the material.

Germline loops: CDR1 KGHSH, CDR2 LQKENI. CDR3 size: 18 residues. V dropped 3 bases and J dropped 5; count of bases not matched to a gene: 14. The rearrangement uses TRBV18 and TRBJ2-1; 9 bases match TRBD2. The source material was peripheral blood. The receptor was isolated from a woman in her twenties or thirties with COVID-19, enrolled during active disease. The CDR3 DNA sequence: TGTGCCAGCTCACCCCCTTTGTTAGCGGGAGAGCAGCACAATGAGCAGTTCTTC. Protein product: CASSPPLLAGEQHNEQFF.